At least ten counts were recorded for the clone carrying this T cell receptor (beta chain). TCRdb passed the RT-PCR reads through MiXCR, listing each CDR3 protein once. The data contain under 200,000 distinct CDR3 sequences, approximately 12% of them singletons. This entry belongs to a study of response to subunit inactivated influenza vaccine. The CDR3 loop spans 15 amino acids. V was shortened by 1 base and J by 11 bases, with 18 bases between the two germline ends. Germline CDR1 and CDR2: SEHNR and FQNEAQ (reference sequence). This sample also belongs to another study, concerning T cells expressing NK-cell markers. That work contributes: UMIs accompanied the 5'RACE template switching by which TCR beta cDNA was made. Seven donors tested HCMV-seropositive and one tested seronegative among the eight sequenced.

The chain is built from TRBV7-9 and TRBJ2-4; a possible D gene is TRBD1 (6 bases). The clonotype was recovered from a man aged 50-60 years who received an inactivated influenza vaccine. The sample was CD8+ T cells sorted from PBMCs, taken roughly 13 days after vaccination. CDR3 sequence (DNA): TGTGCCAGCAGCTTAGTTTATTTGACAGGCCCCTTTCAGTACTTC. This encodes CASSLVYLTGPFQYF.